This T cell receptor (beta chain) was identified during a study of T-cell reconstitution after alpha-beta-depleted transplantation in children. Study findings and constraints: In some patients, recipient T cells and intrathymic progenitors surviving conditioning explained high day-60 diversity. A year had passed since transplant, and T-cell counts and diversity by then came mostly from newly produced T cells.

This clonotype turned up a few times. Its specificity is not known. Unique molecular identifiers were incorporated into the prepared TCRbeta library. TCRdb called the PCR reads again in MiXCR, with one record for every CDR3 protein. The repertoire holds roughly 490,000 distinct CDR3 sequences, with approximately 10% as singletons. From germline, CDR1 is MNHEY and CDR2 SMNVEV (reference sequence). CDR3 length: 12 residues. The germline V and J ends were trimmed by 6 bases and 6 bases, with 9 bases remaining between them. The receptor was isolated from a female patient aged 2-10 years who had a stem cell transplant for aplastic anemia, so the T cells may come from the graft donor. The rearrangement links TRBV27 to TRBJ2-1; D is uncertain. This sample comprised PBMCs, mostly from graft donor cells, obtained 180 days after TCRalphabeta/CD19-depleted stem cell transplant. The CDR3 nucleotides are TGTGCCAGCAGGGAGAGAACCAATGAGCAGTTCTTC. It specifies CASRERTNEQFF.